The present T cell receptor beta chain was sequenced within a study of T cell responses to AZD1222 COVID-19 vaccine. TCRdb's table, derived via immunoSEQ multiplex PCR, lists solely in-frame clones and lacks some. This sample has roughly 40,000 clones, with 88% found just once. The CDR3 sequence is 14 residues long. Trimming took 0 bases from V and 7 from J, leaving 14 bases between them. Germline V gives CDR1 SGHRS, CDR2 YFSETQ. This material consisted of peripheral blood, taken 28 days after the second dose of the MenACWY control vaccine. This chain joins TRBV5-1 and TRBJ2-7; perhaps D is TRBD1 or TRBD2 (6 bases each). This receptor was identified in an adult who received the MenACWY meningococcal vaccine as a control. The CDR3 is CASSLARGGWEQYF. As DNA, the CDR3 is TGCGCCAGCAGCTTGGCCAGGGGAGGCTGGGAGCAGTACTTC.